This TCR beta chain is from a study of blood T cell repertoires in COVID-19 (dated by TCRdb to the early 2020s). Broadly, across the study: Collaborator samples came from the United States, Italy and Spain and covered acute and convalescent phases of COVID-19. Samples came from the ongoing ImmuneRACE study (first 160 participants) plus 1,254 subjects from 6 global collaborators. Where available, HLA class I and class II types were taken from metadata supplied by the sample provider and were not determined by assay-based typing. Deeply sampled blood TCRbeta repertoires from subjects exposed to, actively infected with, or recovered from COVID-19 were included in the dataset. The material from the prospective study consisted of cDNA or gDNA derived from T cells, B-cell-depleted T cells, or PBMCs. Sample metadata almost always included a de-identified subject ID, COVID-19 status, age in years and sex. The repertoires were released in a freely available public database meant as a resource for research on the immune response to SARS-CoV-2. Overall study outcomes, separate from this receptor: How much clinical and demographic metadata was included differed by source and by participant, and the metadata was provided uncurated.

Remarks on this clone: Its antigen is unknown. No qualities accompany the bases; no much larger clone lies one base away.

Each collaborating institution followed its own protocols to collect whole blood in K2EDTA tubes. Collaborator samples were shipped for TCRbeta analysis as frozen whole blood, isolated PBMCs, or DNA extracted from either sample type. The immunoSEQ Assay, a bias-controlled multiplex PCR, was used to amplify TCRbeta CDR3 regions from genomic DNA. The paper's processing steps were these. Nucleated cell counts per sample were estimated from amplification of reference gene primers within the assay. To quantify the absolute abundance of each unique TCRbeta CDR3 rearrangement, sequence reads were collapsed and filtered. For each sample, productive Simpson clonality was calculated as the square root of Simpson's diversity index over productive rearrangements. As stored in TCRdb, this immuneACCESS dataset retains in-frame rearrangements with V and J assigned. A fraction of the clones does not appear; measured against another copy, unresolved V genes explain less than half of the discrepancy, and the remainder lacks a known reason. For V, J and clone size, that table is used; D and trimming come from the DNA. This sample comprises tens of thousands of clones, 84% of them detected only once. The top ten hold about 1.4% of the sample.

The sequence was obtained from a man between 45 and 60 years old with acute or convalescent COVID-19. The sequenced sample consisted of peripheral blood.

The CDR3 is CASSLFVDGTENYGYTF. At the DNA level, the sequence is TGTGCCAGCAGCTTGTTTGTTGATGGGACTGAGAACTATGGCTACACCTTC. Recombination connected TRBV5-6 to TRBJ1-2; 5 matching bases give a weak D call of TRBD1. Reading the germline V gene gives CDR1 SGHDT and CDR2 YYEEEE. Trimming takes 1 base from V and 2 bases from J, and the germline ends sit 18 bases apart. CDR3 length: 17 amino acids, cysteine to phenylalanine. Only the CDR3 DNA stays, 51 bases, in frame from base 1.